A single T cell receptor beta chain is shown here with its context. The germline gives CDR1 MNHEY, CDR2 SVGAGI. The length of the CDR3 is 14 residues. Trimming at V came to 6 bases and at J to 5 bases, leaving 5 bases not matched to a gene. These data belong to a study of Ad26.COV2.S vaccination and SARS-CoV-2 variants. Study overall: The authors gave Ad26.COV2.S intramuscularly, either once or twice 56 days apart.

The table came from immunoSEQ multiplex PCR; TCRdb's copy has only in-frame clones and leaves some out. This table holds roughly 300,000 clones, around 89% found once. This sample's treatment: 15 to 20 received Ad26.COV2.S at low or high dose, single or two shots; five or six received placebo; per-sample allocation not given. The study sampled participants on day 63 after the first vaccine or placebo injection. The sample here was peripheral blood, taken in a trial of Ad26.COV2.S vaccine versus placebo. This chain links TRBV6-5 with TRBJ1-2; TRBD1 agrees at 11 bases. The TCR originated in a person aged 18 to 59 who received the Ad26.COV2.S COVID-19 vaccine or a placebo. As DNA, the CDR3 is TGTGCCAGCAGCGGGACAGGGGGAGGGTATGGCTACACCTTC. It encodes CASSGTGGGYGYTF.